This T cell receptor beta chain was recovered during a study of breast tumors, draining lymph nodes, adjacent tissues. Findings and limits, study-wide: Most tumor T cells seemingly derive from lymph node, then expand in tumor.

TCRdb reanalysed the multiplex PCR reads using MiXCR and keeps one entry per CDR3 protein. The sample contains roughly 13,000 distinct CDR3 sequences, roughly 50% of which appear only once. This clonotype showed up just once. Its antigen is undetermined. From germline, CDR1 is DFQATT and CDR2 SNEGSKA (reference sequence). This CDR3 has 14 residues. With 3 bases removed from V and 3 bases from J, the gap between germline ends came to 12 bases. V and J are TRBV20-1 and TRBJ1-5; D might be TRBD1 (5 bases). The sequence was collected from a female donor with breast cancer. Some clones in this sample may be carry-over from other donors' samples. Sequenced input: tumor-adjacent breast tissue. CDR3 in amino acids: CSASYRQFNQPQHF. For the CDR3, the DNA is TGCAGTGCTAGTTACAGGCAGTTCAATCAGCCCCAGCATTTT.